This paragraph reports one T cell receptor (beta chain). Per the original data handling: Cell counts per sample came from amplifying reference gene primers. Using immunoSEQ multiplex PCR, the repertoire was profiled, and TCRdb retains in-frame clones only, with some absent. That table is the source of V, J and clone size, and D and trimming were worked out from the DNA. The repertoire holds around 100,000 clones, with roughly 84% as singletons. Per germline, CDR1 LGHDT and CDR2 YNNKEL (reference sequence). V lost 5 bases, J lost 10 bases, and 15 bases lay in between. The CDR3 consists of 14 residues. This specimen comes from a study of blood T cell repertoires in COVID-19. Study as a whole: Spain, Italy and the United States supplied samples that represented acute and convalescent COVID-19. PBMCs, B-cell-depleted T cells, or T cells provided the cDNA or gDNA that made up the material.

The chain couples TRBV3-1 (or the pseudogene TRBV3-2) to TRBJ1-6, with TRBD1 as a possible D gene (6 bases). This TCR was sampled from a man in his 70s with active or convalescent COVID-19. Sequencing was performed on peripheral blood. The CDR3 reads CASSLQGGESPLHF. DNA of the CDR3: TGTGCCAGCAGCTTACAGGGTGGGGAGTCACCCCTCCACTTT.